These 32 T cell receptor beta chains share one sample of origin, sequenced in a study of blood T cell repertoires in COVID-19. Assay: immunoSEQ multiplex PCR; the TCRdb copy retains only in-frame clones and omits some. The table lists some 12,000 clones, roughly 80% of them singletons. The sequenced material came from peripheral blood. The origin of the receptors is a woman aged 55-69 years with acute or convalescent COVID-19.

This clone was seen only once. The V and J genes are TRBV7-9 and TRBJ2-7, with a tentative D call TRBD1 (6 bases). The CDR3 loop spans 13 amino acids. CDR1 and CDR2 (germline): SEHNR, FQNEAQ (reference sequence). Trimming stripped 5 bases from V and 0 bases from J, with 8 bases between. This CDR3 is CASSQGISYEQYF. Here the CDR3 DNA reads TGTGCCAGCAGCCAGGGGATCTCCTACGAGCAGTACTTC.

CDR3 nucleotides: TGTGCCAGCAGCTTGAGGGCGGGGACGCAGTATTTT. This gives the protein CASSLRAGTQYF. The rearrangement joins TRBV5-4 to TRBJ2-3; D is possibly TRBD2 (6 bases). Germline V gene lookup returns CDR1 SGHNT and CDR2 YYREEE (reference sequence). V lost 1 base and J 9 bases, leaving 9 bases between the germline ends. The CDR3 totals 12 residues.

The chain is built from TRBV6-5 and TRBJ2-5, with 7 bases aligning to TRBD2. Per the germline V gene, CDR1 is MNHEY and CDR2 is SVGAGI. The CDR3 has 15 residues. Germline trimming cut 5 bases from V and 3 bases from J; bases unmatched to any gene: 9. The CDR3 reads CASSREGSFKETQYF. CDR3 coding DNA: TGTGCCAGCAGTAGGGAGGGGTCTTTCAAAGAGACCCAGTACTTC.

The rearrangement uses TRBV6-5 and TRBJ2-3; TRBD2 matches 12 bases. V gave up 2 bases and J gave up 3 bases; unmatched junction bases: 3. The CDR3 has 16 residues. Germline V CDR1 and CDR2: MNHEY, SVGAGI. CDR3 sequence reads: CASSYTLAGGTDTQYF. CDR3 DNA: TGTGCCAGCAGTTACACCCTAGCGGGGGGGACAGATACGCAGTATTTT.

The CDR3 nucleotides read TGTGCCAGCAGCGCGTCTGGAGGCCCCATTGAAAAACTGTTTTTT. Protein sequence: CASSASGGPIEKLFF. V usage is TRBV9 and J usage is TRBJ1-4; D gene ambiguous. CDR1 is SGDLS, CDR2 YYNGEE, per germline. The V end was cut by 3 bases, the J end by 7 bases, with 16 bases between. CDR3 length: 15 amino acids.

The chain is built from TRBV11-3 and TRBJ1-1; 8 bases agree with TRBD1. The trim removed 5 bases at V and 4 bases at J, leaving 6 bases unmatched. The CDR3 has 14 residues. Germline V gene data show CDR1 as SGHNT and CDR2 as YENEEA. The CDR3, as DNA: TGTGCCAGCAGCATTGACAGGGGAATCACTGAAGCTTTCTTT. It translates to CASSIDRGITEAFF.

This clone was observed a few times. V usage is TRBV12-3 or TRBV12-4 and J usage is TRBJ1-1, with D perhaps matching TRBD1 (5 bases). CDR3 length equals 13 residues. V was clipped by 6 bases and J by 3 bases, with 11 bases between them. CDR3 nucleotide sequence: TGTGCCAGCAGCTGGACACCCGACACTGAAGCTTTCTTT. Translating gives CASSWTPDTEAFF.

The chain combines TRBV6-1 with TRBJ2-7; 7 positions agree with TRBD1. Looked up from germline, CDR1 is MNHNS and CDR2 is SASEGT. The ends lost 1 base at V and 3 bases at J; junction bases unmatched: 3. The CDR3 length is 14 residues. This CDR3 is CASSEGQGDYEQYF. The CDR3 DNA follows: TGTGCCAGCAGTGAAGGTCAGGGGGACTACGAGCAGTACTTC.

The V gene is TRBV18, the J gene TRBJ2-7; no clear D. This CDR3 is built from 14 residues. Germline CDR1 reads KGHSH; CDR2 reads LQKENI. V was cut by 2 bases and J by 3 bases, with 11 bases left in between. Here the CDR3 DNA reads TGTGCCAGCTCACCATATTTTCCCTTCTACGAGCAGTACTTC. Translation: CASSPYFPFYEQYF.

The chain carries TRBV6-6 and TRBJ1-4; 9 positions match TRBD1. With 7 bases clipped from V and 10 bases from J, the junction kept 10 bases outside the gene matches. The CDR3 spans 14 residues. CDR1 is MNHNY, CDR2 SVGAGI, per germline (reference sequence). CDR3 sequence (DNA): TGTGCCAGCAAACTGGGACAGGGAGTTGGAAAACTGTTTTTT. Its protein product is CASKLGQGVGKLFF.

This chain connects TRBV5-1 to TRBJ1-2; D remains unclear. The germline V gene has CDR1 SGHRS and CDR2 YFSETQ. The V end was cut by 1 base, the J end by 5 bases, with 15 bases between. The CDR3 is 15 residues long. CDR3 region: CASSLRAGPLYGYTF. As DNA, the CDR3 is TGCGCCAGCAGCTTGCGTGCAGGCCCCCTTTATGGCTACACCTTC.

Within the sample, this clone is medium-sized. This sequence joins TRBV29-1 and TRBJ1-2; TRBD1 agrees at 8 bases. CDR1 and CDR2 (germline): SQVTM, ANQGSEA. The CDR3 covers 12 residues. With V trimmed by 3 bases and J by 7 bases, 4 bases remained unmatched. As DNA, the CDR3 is TGCAGCGTTGAGAGGACAGGGAGTGGCTACACCTTC. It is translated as CSVERTGSGYTF.

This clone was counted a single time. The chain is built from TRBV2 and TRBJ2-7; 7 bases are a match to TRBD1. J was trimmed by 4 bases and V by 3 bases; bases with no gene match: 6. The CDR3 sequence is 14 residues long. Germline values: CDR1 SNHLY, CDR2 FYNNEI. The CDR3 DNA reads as TGTGCCAGCAGTGATTCGAGACAGGGTTACGAGCAGTACTTC. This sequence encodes CASSDSRQGYEQYF.

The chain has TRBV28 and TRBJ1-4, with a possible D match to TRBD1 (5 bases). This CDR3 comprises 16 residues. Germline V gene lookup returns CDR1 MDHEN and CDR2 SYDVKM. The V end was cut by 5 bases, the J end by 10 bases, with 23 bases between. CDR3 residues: CASSRPSGHSGGKLFF. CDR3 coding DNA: TGTGCCAGCAGTAGACCCTCAGGGCACAGCGGGGGAAAACTGTTTTTT.

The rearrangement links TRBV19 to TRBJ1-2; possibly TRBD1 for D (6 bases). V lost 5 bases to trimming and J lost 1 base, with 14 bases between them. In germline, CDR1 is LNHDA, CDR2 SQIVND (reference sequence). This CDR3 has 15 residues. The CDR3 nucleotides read TGTGCCAGTAGTCTAAACAGGGACGGTAACTATGGCTACACCTTC. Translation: CASSLNRDGNYGYTF.

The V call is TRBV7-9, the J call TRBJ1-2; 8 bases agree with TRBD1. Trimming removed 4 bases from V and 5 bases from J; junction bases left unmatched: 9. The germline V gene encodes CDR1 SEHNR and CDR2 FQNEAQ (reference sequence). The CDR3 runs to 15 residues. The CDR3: CASSSLAGGEYGYTF. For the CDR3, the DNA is TGTGCCAGCAGCTCGCTCGCAGGGGGCGAATATGGCTACACCTTC.

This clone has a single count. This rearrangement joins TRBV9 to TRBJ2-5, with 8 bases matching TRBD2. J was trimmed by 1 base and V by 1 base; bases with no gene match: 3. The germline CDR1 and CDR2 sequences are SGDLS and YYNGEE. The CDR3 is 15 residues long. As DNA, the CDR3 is TGTGCCAGCAGCGTAACCGGGGGGGCCCAAGAGACCCAGTACTTC. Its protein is CASSVTGGAQETQYF. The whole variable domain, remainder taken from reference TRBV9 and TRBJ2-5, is DSGVTQTPKHLITATGQRVTLRCSPRSGDLSVYWYQQSLDQGLQFLIQYYNGEERAKGNILERFSAQQFPDLHSELNLSSLELGDSALYFCASSVTGGAQETQYFGPGTRLLVL.

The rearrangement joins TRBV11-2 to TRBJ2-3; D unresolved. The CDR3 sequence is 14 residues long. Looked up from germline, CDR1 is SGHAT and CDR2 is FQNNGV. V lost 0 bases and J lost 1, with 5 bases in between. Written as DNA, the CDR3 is TGTGCCAGCAGCTTAGACTGGCGCACAGATACGCAGTATTTT. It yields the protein CASSLDWRTDTQYF.

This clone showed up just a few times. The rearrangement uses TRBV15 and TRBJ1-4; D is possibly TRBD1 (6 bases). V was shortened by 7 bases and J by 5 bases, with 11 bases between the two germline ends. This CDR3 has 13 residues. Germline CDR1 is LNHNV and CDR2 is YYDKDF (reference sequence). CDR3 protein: CATTGQQNEKLFF. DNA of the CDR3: TGTGCCACCACCGGACAGCAAAATGAAAAACTGTTTTTT.

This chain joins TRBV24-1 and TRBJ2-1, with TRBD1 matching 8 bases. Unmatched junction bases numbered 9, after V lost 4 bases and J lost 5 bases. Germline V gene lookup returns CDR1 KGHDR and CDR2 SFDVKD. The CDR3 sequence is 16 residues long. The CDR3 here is CATSDVDRVGDNEQFF. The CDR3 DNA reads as TGTGCCACCAGTGACGTGGACAGGGTGGGGGACAATGAGCAGTTCTTC.

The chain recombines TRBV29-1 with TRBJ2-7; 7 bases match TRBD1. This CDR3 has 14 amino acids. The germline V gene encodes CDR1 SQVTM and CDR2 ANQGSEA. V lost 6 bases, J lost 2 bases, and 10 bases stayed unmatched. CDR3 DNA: TGCAGCGTCCAACCGGGACAGCAAGCCTACGAGCAGTACTTC. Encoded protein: CSVQPGQQAYEQYF.

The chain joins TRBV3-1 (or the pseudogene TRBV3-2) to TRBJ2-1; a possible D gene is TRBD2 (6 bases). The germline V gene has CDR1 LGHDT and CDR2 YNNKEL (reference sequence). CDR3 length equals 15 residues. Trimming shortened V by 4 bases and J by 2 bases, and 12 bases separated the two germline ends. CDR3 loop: CASSPRGNAYNEQFF. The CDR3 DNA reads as TGTGCCAGCAGCCCTCGGGGGAATGCCTACAATGAGCAGTTCTTC.

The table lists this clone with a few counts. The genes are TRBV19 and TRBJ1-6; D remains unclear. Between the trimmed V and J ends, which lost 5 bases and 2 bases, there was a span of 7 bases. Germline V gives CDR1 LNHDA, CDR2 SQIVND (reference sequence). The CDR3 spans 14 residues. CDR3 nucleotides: TGTGCCAGTAGTTTACAGACCTATAATTCACCCCTCCACTTT. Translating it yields CASSLQTYNSPLHF.

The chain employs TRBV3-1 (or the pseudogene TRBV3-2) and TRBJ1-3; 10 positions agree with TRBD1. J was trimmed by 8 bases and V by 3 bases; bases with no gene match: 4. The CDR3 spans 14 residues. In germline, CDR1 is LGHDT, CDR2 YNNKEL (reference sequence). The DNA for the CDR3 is TGTGCCAGCAGCCACGGGGACAGGGGACACACCATATATTTT. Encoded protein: CASSHGDRGHTIYF.

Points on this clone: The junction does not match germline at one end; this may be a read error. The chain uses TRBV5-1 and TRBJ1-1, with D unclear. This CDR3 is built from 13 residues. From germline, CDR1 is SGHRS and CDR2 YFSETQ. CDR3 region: CASSLAPHTEAFF. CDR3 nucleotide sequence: TGCGCCAGCAGCTTGGCCCCTCACACCGAAGCTTTCTTT.

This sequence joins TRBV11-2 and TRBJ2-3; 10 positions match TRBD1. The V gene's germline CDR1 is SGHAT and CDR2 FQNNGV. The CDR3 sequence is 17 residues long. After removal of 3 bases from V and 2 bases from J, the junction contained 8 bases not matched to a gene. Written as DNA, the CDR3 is TGTGCCAGCAGCTTGGCCCGACAGGGGGCTTACACAGATACGCAGTATTTT. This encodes CASSLARQGAYTDTQYF.

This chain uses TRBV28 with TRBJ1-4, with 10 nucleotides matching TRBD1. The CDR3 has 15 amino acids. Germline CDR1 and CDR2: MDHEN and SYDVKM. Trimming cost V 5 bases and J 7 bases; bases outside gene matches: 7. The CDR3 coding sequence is TGTGCCAGCAGTCTCCCGACAGGGGGCGGTGAAAAACTGTTTTTT. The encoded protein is CASSLPTGGGEKLFF.

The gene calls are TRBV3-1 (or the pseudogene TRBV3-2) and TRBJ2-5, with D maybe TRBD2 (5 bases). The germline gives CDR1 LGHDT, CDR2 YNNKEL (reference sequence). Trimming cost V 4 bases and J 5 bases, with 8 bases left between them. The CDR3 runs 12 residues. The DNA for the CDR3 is TGTGCCAGCAGCCCGGGGTGGGAGACCCAGTACTTC. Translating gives CASSPGWETQYF.

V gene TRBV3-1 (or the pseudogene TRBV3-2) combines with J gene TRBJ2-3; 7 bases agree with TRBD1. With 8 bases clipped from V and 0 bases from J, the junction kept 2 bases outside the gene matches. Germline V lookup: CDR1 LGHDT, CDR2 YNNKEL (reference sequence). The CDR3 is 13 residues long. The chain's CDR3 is CASGQASTDTQYF. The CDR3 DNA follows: TGTGCCAGCGGACAGGCGAGCACAGATACGCAGTATTTT.

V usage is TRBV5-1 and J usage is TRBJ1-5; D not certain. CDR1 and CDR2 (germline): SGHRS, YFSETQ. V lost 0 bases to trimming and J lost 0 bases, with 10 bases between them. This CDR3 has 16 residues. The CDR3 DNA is TGCGCCAGCAGCTTGGGGGAGTTGAATAGCAATCAGCCCCAGCATTTT. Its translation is CASSLGELNSNQPQHF.

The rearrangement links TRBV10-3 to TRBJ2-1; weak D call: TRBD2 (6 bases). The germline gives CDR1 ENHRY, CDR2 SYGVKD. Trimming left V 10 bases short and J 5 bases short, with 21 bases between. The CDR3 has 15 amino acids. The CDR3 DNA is TGTGCCACCCCCCCGGACTATTCAGACGACAATGAGCAGTTCTTC. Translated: CATPPDYSDDNEQFF.

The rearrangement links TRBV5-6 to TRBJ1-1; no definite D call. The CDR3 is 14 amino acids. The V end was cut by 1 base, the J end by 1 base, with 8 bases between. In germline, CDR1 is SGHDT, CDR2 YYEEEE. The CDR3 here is CASSLLATNTEAFF. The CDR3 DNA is TGTGCCAGCAGCTTGCTAGCGACGAACACTGAAGCTTTCTTT.